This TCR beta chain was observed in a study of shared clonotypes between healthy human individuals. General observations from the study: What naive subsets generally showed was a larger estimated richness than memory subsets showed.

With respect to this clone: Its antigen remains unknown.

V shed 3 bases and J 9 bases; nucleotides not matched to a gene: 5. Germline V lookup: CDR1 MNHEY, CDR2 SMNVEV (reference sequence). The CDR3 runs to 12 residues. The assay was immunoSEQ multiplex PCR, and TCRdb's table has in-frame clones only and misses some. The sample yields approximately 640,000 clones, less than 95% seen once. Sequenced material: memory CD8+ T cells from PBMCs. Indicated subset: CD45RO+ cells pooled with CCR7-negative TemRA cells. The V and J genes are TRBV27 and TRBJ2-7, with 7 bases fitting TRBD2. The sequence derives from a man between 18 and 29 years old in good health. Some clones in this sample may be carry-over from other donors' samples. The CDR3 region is CASSFPGGWQYF. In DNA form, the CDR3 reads TGTGCCAGCAGTTTCCCGGGGGGTTGGCAGTACTTC.